The 14 T cell receptor beta chains listed next were all sequenced from one sample in a study of CD8+ T cells in alopecia areata. Treatment in this sample: oral pan-JAK inhibitor, 5-10 mg twice daily. RNA extraction and reverse transcription yielded cDNA as sequencing template. The table came from immunoSEQ multiplex PCR; TCRdb's copy has only in-frame clones and leaves some out. The table shows about 220,000 clones, with less than 75% occurring only once. The specimen was CD4+ T cells sorted from blood, collected at week 4, from a patient treated with tofacitinib. The receptors originated from a human donor with alopecia areata.

The chain has TRBV15 and TRBJ1-6; no definite D call. The ends were cut back, 3 bases at V and 7 bases at J, with 13 bases in the middle. The CDR3 consists of 15 residues. The germline V gene encodes CDR1 LNHNV and CDR2 YYDKDF (reference sequence). The CDR3 reads CATSREWEGNSPLHF. For the CDR3, the DNA is TGTGCCACCAGCAGGGAGTGGGAAGGAAATTCACCCCTCCACTTT.

The V call is TRBV5-1, the J call TRBJ1-2; 7 positions agree with TRBD1. Unmatched junction bases numbered 7, after V lost 5 bases and J lost 0 bases. CDR1 and CDR2 (germline): SGHRS, YFSETQ. The CDR3 covers 15 residues. CDR3 sequence (DNA): TGCGCCAGCAGGGATGGACAGGAAGCTAACTATGGCTACACCTTC. This gives the protein CASRDGQEANYGYTF.

The chain joins TRBV27 to TRBJ2-7; 9 bases agree with TRBD1. The CDR3 consists of 13 residues. Trimming removed 6 bases from V and 6 bases from J; junction bases left unmatched: 6. The germline gives CDR1 MNHEY, CDR2 SMNVEV (reference sequence). The CDR3 here is CASRNRGRREQYF. CDR3 sequence (DNA): TGTGCCAGCAGGAACAGGGGGCGACGCGAGCAGTACTTC.

This clone was found a few times. J is TRBJ2-4 and V is TRBV19, with TRBD1 matching over 7 bases. V gave up 2 bases and J gave up 8 bases; unmatched junction bases: 0. CDR1 LNHDA and CDR2 SQIVND come from the germline V gene (reference sequence). CDR3 length: 12 amino acids. CDR3 sequence reads: CASSIQGDIQYF. The CDR3 DNA sequence: TGTGCCAGTAGTATACAGGGGGACATTCAGTACTTC.

This clone has more than one count but fewer than ten. The chain carries TRBV5-1 and TRBJ1-1; D unclear. Trimming removed 3 bases at V and 5 bases at J, with 8 bases between. CDR1 SGHRS and CDR2 YFSETQ come from the germline V gene. The CDR3 has 12 amino acids. The CDR3 sequence is CASSSRATEAFF. The CDR3 DNA follows: TGCGCCAGCAGCTCGAGGGCAACTGAAGCTTTCTTT.

As DNA, the CDR3 is TGTGCCTGGAAAATGGCGGGGGGCCCGAACACCGGGGAGCTGTTTTTT. Translated, it gives CAWKMAGGPNTGELFF. The V and J genes are TRBV30 and TRBJ2-2, with 8 bases aligning to TRBD2. Trimming at V came to 4 bases and at J to 0 bases, leaving 7 bases not matched to a gene. The CDR3 consists of 16 residues. Germline V lookup: CDR1 GTSNPN, CDR2 SVGIG (reference sequence).

The chain joins TRBV19 to TRBJ2-1; 10 nucleotides align to TRBD2. The germline gives CDR1 LNHDA, CDR2 SQIVND (reference sequence). The V segment lost 6 bases and the J segment 0 bases; nucleotides outside the gene matches: 11. The CDR3 has 18 residues. The CDR3 coding sequence is TGTGCCAGTAGGTCGGGACTAGCGCTTGGGACCTCCTACAATGAGCAGTTCTTC. It yields the protein CASRSGLALGTSYNEQFF.

This chain links TRBV2 with TRBJ1-2, with D hard to call. Per the germline V gene, CDR1 is SNHLY and CDR2 is FYNNEI. V was cut by 0 bases and J by 7 bases, with 6 bases left in between. The CDR3 spans 12 residues. The CDR3 is CASSEARVGYTF. The CDR3 DNA is TGTGCCAGCAGTGAAGCAAGGGTTGGCTACACCTTC.

This clone was seen many times. The chain couples TRBV28 to TRBJ1-5, with 12 positions matching TRBD1. V lost 6 bases, J lost 5 bases, and 5 bases stayed unmatched. The CDR3 runs 15 residues. Per the germline V gene, CDR1 is MDHEN and CDR2 is SYDVKM. The CDR3 reads CASSRDRGQDQPQHF. The CDR3 DNA sequence: TGTGCCAGCAGCCGGGACAGGGGGCAGGATCAGCCCCAGCATTTT.

The chain employs TRBV7-2 and TRBJ2-2; D call uncertain. The CDR3 extends over 17 amino acids. The ends were cut back, 4 bases at V and 5 bases at J, with 20 bases in the middle. Per the germline V gene, CDR1 is SGHTA and CDR2 is FQGNSA. As DNA, the CDR3 is TGTGCCAGCAGCTCTGGGTGGGCCCGACAAGTTACCGGGGAGCTGTTTTTT. As protein: CASSSGWARQVTGELFF.

V gene TRBV6-1 combines with J gene TRBJ2-3; D gene unclear. CDR1 and CDR2 from the germline V gene are MNHNS and SASEGT. The length of the CDR3 is 14 residues. The V end was cut by 0 bases, the J end by 3 bases, with 7 bases between. CDR3 region: CASSEAIGTDTQYF. The DNA of the CDR3 is TGTGCCAGCAGTGAAGCTATCGGTACAGATACGCAGTATTTT.

This clone was detected only a few times. The rearrangement uses TRBV14 and TRBJ1-6; D is unresolved. V was shortened by 0 bases and J by 10 bases, with 13 bases between the two germline ends. This CDR3 region has 15 residues. Per the germline V gene, CDR1 is SGHDN and CDR2 is FVKESK. As DNA, the CDR3 is TGTGCCAGCAGCCAAGATCTAGGTAGTAAGTCACCCCTCCACTTT. Amino acids: CASSQDLGSKSPLHF.

The V gene is TRBV4-3, the J gene TRBJ2-7; no clear D. This CDR3 has 15 amino acids. Germline CDR1 is LGHNA and CDR2 is YSLEER. With 5 bases removed from V and 4 bases from J, the gap between germline ends came to 18 bases. The CDR3, as DNA: TGCGCCAGCAGCACCCGATACGGAACCGGGTACGAGCAGTACTTC. Residues: CASSTRYGTGYEQYF.

The sample holds a few counts of this clone. The V gene is TRBV30, the J gene TRBJ1-2; D remains unclear. The V gene's germline CDR1 is GTSNPN and CDR2 SVGIG (reference sequence). The CDR3 runs 11 residues. V lost 0 bases and J 8 bases, leaving 7 bases between the germline ends. CDR3 DNA: TGTGCCTGGAGTGTAAGCGGGGGCTACACCTTC. Residues: CAWSVSGGYTF.